This T cell receptor (beta chain) was sequenced in a study of early T cells in non-severe SARS-CoV-2 infection (dated by TCRdb to about 2021). Regarding the study in general: Because TCR sequencing was done on bulk RNA from unsorted whole blood, the alpha and beta chains could not be paired.

Libraries were made using 5' RACE. For sequencing, a NextSeq 500 was employed. Unique molecular identifiers were attached to individual cDNA molecules in the TCR library protocol so that sequencing error and PCR bias could be corrected. Both TCR alpha and beta chains were sequenced, and tight co-correlation was observed between alpha and beta sequence abundances in each sample. The authors' pipeline ran thus. Decombinator V4 was used to annotate TCR sequences for V gene, J gene and CDR3. Expanded TCRs were defined as changing significantly between any two time points under a Poisson model with p below 0.0001. TCR abundances were normalised to the total number of TCRs sequenced per sample and expressed as counts per million. MAIT TCRs were defined by TRAV1-2 paired with TRAJ12, TRAJ20 or TRAJ33, and iNKT TCRs by TRAV10 paired with TRAJ18. A search of VDJdb, accessed on 1 November 2021, was run for TCRs annotated to CMV, EBV and SARS-CoV-2, with TCRs annotated for multiple antigens excluded. TCRdb's own reprocessing of the public reads used fastp at Q25 and MiXCR and kept productive beta chains. Entries that share a CDR3 protein sequence are merged under the most common genes and DNA. The V and J calls follow TCRdb's processing rather than the paper's. The sample table holds tens of thousands of distinct CDR3 sequences, of which 5.5% to 7.5% were seen once. The top ten clones comprise around an eighth of the sample.

General study outcomes and caveats: VDJdb matching was skewed toward anti-spike CD8 responses and likely underestimated virus-specific expansions, missing private and CD4 specificities.

The CDR3, cysteine through phenylalanine, is 12 amino acids long. The only DNA kept is the CDR3, 36 bases in frame from the first base. V is reduced by 8 bases and J by 3 bases, leaving a spacing of 7 bases between them. CDR1 and CDR2, looked up from the germline V gene, are ENHRY and SYGVKD. To note about this clonotype: Its cognate antigen has yet to be identified. Per-base quality was not reported, and no clone a single base away is much larger than it.

Set within a cohort of healthcare workers in London, UK, this nested case-control study involved weekly PCR testing of nasopharyngeal swabs along with blood sampling. Healthcare workers were enrolled in the week of the UK lockdown, from 23 to 31 March 2020, and were followed every week for up to roughly 16 weeks. Sequencing was carried out using whole blood. This sequence was found in an adult who was a healthcare worker with PCR-confirmed SARS-CoV-2 infection or an uninfected control (not recorded which). The chain is encoded by TRBV10-3 joined to TRBJ2-2, with the D gene uncertain. The DNA reads as follows: TGTGCCATCCGGGCAGACACCGGGGAGCTGTTTTTT. The encoded protein is CAIRADTGELFF.